The 24 T cell receptor beta chains reported below all come from one sample, sequenced in a study of identical twins. TCRdb independently ran MiXCR on the 5' RACE reads; one entry per CDR3 protein. Of a few hundred thousand distinct CDR3 sequences in the sample, 9% to 10% were seen once. These data also featured in a second study, about yellow fever vaccine responses in identical twins.

Sample: PBMCs. The receptors were gathered from a woman aged 18-30 years in good health.

This clonotype was found a few times. The CDR3 is CASSQERVAGGGEDTQYF. In DNA form, the CDR3 reads TGCGCCAGCAGCCAAGAGCGGGTTGCGGGAGGAGGGGAAGATACGCAGTATTTT. The rearrangement joins TRBV4-3 to TRBJ2-3; 8 nucleotides align to TRBD2. The length of the CDR3 is 18 residues. CDR1 is LGHNA and CDR2 is YSLEER in the germline V gene. V was pared by 0 bases and J by 5 bases, with 13 bases of the junction left unmatched.

There are a few counts of this clonotype. V usage is TRBV2 and J usage is TRBJ2-3; a possible D gene is TRBD1 (5 bases). CDR1 and CDR2 (germline): SNHLY, FYNNEI. Trimming stripped 3 bases from V and 1 base from J, with 17 bases between. CDR3 length: 17 residues. CDR3 bases: TGTGCCAGCAGTGATTGGGGTCCCCTGACAGGCACAGATACGCAGTATTTT. Protein product: CASSDWGPLTGTDTQYF. Variable domain in full (rest from reference TRBV2 and TRBJ2-3): EPEVTQTPSHQVTQMGQEVILRCVPISNHLYFYWYRQILGQKVEFLVSFYNNEISEKSEIFDDQFSVERPDGSNFTLKIRSTKLEDSAMYFCASSDWGPLTGTDTQYFGPGTRLTVL.

The rearrangement links TRBV7-2 to TRBJ1-2, with D unclear. V lost 5 bases and J 6 bases, leaving 22 bases between the germline ends. This CDR3 has 16 residues. In germline, CDR1 is SGHTA, CDR2 FQGNSA. CDR3 protein: CASSQIPGVGLDGYTF. CDR3 nucleotide sequence: TGTGCCAGCAGCCAAATTCCTGGGGTGGGGTTAGATGGCTACACCTTC.

This clonotype has a handful of counts. The rearrangement uses TRBV14 and TRBJ2-3; 7 bases align to TRBD1. This CDR3 has 16 residues. V shed 0 bases and J 2 bases; nucleotides not matched to a gene: 5. CDR1 SGHDN and CDR2 FVKESK come from the germline V gene. The CDR3 region is CASSQDTQGDTDTQYF. In DNA form, the CDR3 reads TGTGCCAGCAGCCAAGATACCCAGGGGGACACAGATACGCAGTATTTT.

Many counts were recorded for this clonotype. This sequence joins TRBV29-1 and TRBJ2-3; D gene ambiguous. Germline V CDR1 and CDR2: SQVTM, ANQGSEA. Trimming took off 3 bases at V and 6 bases at J, with 10 bases between the two ends. This CDR3 contains 12 residues. In DNA, the CDR3 is TGCAGCGTTGAGGCCGTTTTGGATACGCAGTATTTT. This codes for CSVEAVLDTQYF.

On this clonotype itself: This clone may be a read error of a much larger clone one base away. The chain employs TRBV12-3 or TRBV12-4 and TRBJ2-7; D unclear. The CDR3 totals 14 residues. CDR3 nucleotide sequence: TGTGCCTGCAGTTTTTCCCAGCATACCTACGAGCAGTACTTC. Protein sequence: CACSFSQHTYEQYF.

The chain couples TRBV7-2 to TRBJ2-7; 9 nucleotides align to TRBD2. This CDR3 comprises 13 residues. The germline CDR1 and CDR2 sequences are SGHTA and FQGNSA. V dropped 6 bases and J dropped 7; count of bases not matched to a gene: 7. CDR3 sequence reads: CASRGLAGLEQYF. DNA for the CDR3: TGTGCCAGCAGGGGTCTAGCGGGATTAGAGCAGTACTTC.

This chain uses TRBV19 with TRBJ2-1; 9 positions match TRBD1. The CDR3 contains 14 residues. With V trimmed by 9 bases and J by 3 bases, 6 bases remained unmatched. CDR1 is LNHDA and CDR2 is SQIVND in the germline V gene (reference sequence). The CDR3 loop is CARRTDRGYNEQFF. The CDR3 nucleotides are TGTGCCAGGAGAACGGACAGGGGCTACAATGAGCAGTTCTTC.

In its sample, this clonotype was seen many times. The rearrangement uses TRBV7-8 and TRBJ2-2; no definite D call. CDR3 length: 17 residues. Germline assignment: CDR1 SGHVS and CDR2 FQNEAQ. V lost 5 bases and J lost 6, with 22 bases in between. This chain's CDR3 is CASSPQANHKLAGELFF. The CDR3 DNA follows: TGTGCCAGCAGCCCACAAGCGAACCATAAGTTGGCCGGGGAGCTGTTTTTT.

The J gene is TRBJ2-5, the V gene TRBV2, with 7 positions matching TRBD2. The germline V gene has CDR1 SNHLY and CDR2 FYNNEI. The junction had 26 bases not matched to a gene; V was cut back by 11 bases and J by 5 bases. The length of the CDR3 is 18 residues. The CDR3 nucleotides are TGTGCCTTCTGCCCCAACGCTTATGGTTTAGCGGGCGAGGAGACCCAGTACTTC. It yields the protein CAFCPNAYGLAGEETQYF.

The table lists this clonotype with many counts. This chain links TRBV10-3 with TRBJ2-7; D call uncertain. Between the trimmed V and J ends, which lost 0 bases and 0 bases, there was a span of 12 bases. CDR1 is ENHRY, CDR2 SYGVKD, per germline. The CDR3 runs 16 residues. The CDR3 loop is CAISESMSKPSYEQYF. The CDR3 bases are TGTGCCATCAGTGAGTCGATGTCAAAACCCTCCTACGAGCAGTACTTC.

This clonotype occurred a few times. This rearrangement joins TRBV19 to TRBJ1-1; 8 bases are a match to TRBD1. From germline, CDR1 is LNHDA and CDR2 SQIVND (reference sequence). With 7 bases clipped from V and 0 bases from J, the junction kept 4 bases outside the gene matches. The CDR3 runs to 14 residues. This chain's CDR3 is CASTRTGMNTEAFF. The CDR3 DNA reads TGTGCCAGTACCCGGACAGGGATGAACACTGAAGCTTTCTTT.

This clonotype was seen ten or more times. This chain connects TRBV7-9 to TRBJ2-5; D may correspond to TRBD1 or TRBD2 (6 bases each). Trimming shortened V by 1 base and J by 4 bases, and 10 bases separated the two germline ends. The germline V gene encodes CDR1 SEHNR and CDR2 FQNEAQ (reference sequence). This CDR3 has 14 amino acids. The CDR3 nucleotides read TGTGCCAGCAGCTTAGTTGGGGGGCGAGAGACCCAGTACTTC. This encodes CASSLVGGRETQYF.

This clonotype was counted ten times or more. This chain links TRBV4-2 with TRBJ2-3; D gene ambiguous. Germline-derived CDR1 and CDR2 are LGHNA and YNFKEQ. The CDR3 has 15 residues. Trimming left V 4 bases short and J 5 bases short, with 16 bases between. The CDR3 sequence: CASSLRHALGDTQYF. In DNA, the CDR3 is TGTGCCAGCAGCCTCAGACACGCTCTTGGAGATACGCAGTATTTT.

In its sample, this clonotype was seen a few times. The chain combines TRBV4-3 with TRBJ2-2; no reliable D call. Germline lookup yields CDR1 LGHNA and CDR2 YSLEER. V lost 1 base and J lost 7, with 7 bases in between. The CDR3 has 13 residues. Here the CDR3 DNA reads TGCGCCAGCAGCCAAGGCACGATCGGGGAGCTGTTTTTT. It translates to CASSQGTIGELFF.

Only a few counts were recorded for this clonotype. This sequence joins TRBV9 and TRBJ2-7, with D tentatively TRBD1 (6 bases). Per germline, CDR1 SGDLS and CDR2 YYNGEE. The CDR3 sequence is 13 residues long. V lost 0 bases and J lost 5, with 9 bases in between. CDR3 sequence: CASSVDRAHEQYF. In DNA form, the CDR3 reads TGTGCCAGCAGCGTAGACAGGGCCCACGAGCAGTACTTC.

This clonotype was seen at least ten times. This rearrangement joins TRBV7-8 to TRBJ1-2; 7 bases fit TRBD1. CDR1 is SGHVS and CDR2 is FQNEAQ in the germline V gene. Trimming at V came to 5 bases and at J to 8 bases, leaving 14 bases not matched to a gene. The CDR3 consists of 15 residues. CDR3: CASSGQGGAGRGYTF. In nucleotides, the CDR3 is TGTGCCAGCAGCGGCCAGGGGGGGGCTGGAAGAGGCTACACCTTC.

This clonotype was counted between two and nine times. V and J are TRBV7-8 and TRBJ2-7; 7 bases align to TRBD2. Germline V gives CDR1 SGHVS, CDR2 FQNEAQ. The CDR3 runs 15 residues. The trim removed 4 bases at V and 5 bases at J, leaving 11 bases unmatched. The CDR3 nucleotides are TGTGCCAGCAGCTCCTTGCGGGGGATCCTCGACGAGCAGTACTTC. It translates to CASSSLRGILDEQYF.

V and J are TRBV7-8 and TRBJ2-1; 10 positions agree with TRBD1. This CDR3 comprises 15 residues. Germline CDR1 SGHVS, CDR2 FQNEAQ. Unmatched junction bases numbered 3, after V lost 5 bases and J lost 2 bases. The CDR3 loop is CASSVTGGPYNEQFF. CDR3 bases: TGTGCCAGCAGCGTGACAGGGGGCCCCTACAATGAGCAGTTCTTC.

This clonotype was detected a few times. The chain is built from TRBV9 and TRBJ2-7, with D perhaps matching TRBD1 (6 bases). V gave up 3 bases and J gave up 2 bases, with 12 bases separating them. The germline CDR1 and CDR2 sequences are SGDLS and YYNGEE. The CDR3 contains 14 residues. The CDR3 nucleotides are TGTGCCAGCAGCGGAAAGACAGGCACCTACGAGCAGTACTTC. As protein: CASSGKTGTYEQYF.

The chain employs TRBV18 and TRBJ2-5; either TRBD1 or TRBD2 may fit D (5 bases each). The CDR3 consists of 15 residues. Germline loops: CDR1 KGHSH, CDR2 LQKENI. Trimming took off 2 bases at V and 1 base at J, with 11 bases between the two ends. The chain's CDR3 is CASSPTGRIQETQYF. The CDR3 nucleotides are TGTGCCAGCTCACCAACGGGACGGATCCAAGAGACCCAGTACTTC.

This clonotype came up a few times. The rearrangement uses TRBV6-2 or TRBV6-3 and TRBJ2-1; D is unresolved. CDR3 length equals 13 residues. V lost 5 bases, J lost 7 bases, and 12 bases lay in between. Germline V gene data show CDR1 as MNHEY and CDR2 as SVGEGT. Written as DNA, the CDR3 is TGTGCCAGCAGTGACCCCGATAAAAATGAGCAGTTCTTC. Amino acids: CASSDPDKNEQFF.

V and J are TRBV9 and TRBJ1-1; no clear D. Looked up from germline, CDR1 is SGDLS and CDR2 is YYNGEE. Trimming removed 3 bases at V and 6 bases at J, with 9 bases between. CDR3 length: 12 residues. CDR3 DNA sequence: TGTGCCAGCAGCGGAATAAACCCTGAAGCTTTCTTT. It translates to CASSGINPEAFF.

This clonotype has only a few counts. The chain recombines TRBV6-6 with TRBJ2-7; TRBD1 might be the D (6 bases). The CDR3 extends over 12 amino acids. V dropped 6 bases and J dropped 7 bases, with 13 bases sitting between them. Germline CDR1 reads MNHNY; CDR2 reads SVGAGI (reference sequence). The CDR3 reads CASRQDQGEQYF. CDR3 bases: TGTGCCAGCAGGCAGGACCAGGGGGAGCAGTACTTC.